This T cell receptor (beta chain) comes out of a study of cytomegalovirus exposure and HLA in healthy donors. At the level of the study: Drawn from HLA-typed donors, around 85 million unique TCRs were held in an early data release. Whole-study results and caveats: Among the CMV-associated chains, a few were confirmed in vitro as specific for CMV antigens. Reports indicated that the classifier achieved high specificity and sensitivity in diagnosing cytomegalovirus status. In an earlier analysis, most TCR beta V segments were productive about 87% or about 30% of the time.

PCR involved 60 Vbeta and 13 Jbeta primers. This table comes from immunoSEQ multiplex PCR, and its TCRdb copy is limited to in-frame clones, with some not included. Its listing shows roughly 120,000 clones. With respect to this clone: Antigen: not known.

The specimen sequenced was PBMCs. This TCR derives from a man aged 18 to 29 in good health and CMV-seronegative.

CDR3 region: CASSAQGISSYEQYF. As DNA, the CDR3 is TGTGCCAGCAGCGCCCAGGGTATCAGCTCCTACGAGCAGTACTTC. V gene TRBV7-9 combines with J gene TRBJ2-7, with a possible D match to TRBD1 (5 bases). The CDR3 runs 15 residues. Trimming cost V 5 bases and J 0 bases, with 14 bases left between them. Germline values: CDR1 SEHNR, CDR2 FQNEAQ (reference sequence). The whole variable domain, remainder taken from reference TRBV7-9 and TRBJ2-7, is DTGVSQNPRHKITKRGQNVTFRCDPISEHNRLYWYRQTLGQGPEFLTYFQNEAQLEKSRLLSDRFSAERPKGSFSTLEIQRTEQGDSAMYLCASSAQGISSYEQYFGPGTRLTVT.